This T cell receptor beta chain came from a study of T cell changes during pregnancy in multiple sclerosis. Looked up from germline, CDR1 is MDHEN and CDR2 is SYDVKM. The CDR3 length is 13 residues. V lost 3 bases, J lost 4 bases, and 1 base stayed unmatched. TCRdb keeps only in-frame clones here, not all; method: immunoSEQ multiplex PCR. The repertoire consists of more than 65,000 clones, with just over 90% occurring once and the leading ten covering about 0.42%. The chain combines TRBV28 with TRBJ2-3, with 7 bases aligning to TRBD2. The receptor was derived from a female donor with multiple sclerosis, enrolled in a pregnancy study. The material was CD4+ T cells from peripheral blood mononuclear cells, obtained before pregnancy. The CDR3 nucleotides are TGTGCCAGCAGTTTTGCGGGGGCAGATACGCAGTATTTT. It codes for CASSFAGADTQYF.